This T cell receptor beta chain was recorded in a study of blood T cell repertoires in COVID-19. Across the whole study: Samples of COVID-19 (acute and convalescent) were obtained from the United States, Italy and Spain. Nucleic acid was either cDNA or gDNA, and it came from T cells, B-cell-depleted T cells, or PBMCs.

In the original analysis: Estimation of nucleated cell counts relied on the amplification of reference gene primers. Here immunoSEQ multiplex PCR was the method, and the copy in TCRdb shows in-frame clones only, minus some. That table gives V, J and clone size, and the DNA gave D and trimming. Found here are 250,000 to 300,000 clones, approximately 90% of them singletons; the top ten hold around 3%. Sequencing used peripheral blood. The clonotype was recovered from a woman between 25 and 40 years old with active or convalescent COVID-19.

The CDR3 sequence: CASSVALDSYSGNTIYF. The CDR3 bases are TGTGCCAGCAGCGTAGCCTTGGACAGCTACTCTGGAAACACCATATATTTT. This sequence joins TRBV9 and TRBJ1-3, with a possible D match to TRBD1 (6 bases). The V and J ends lost 0 bases and 0 bases respectively, with 13 bases between them. The germline V gene has CDR1 SGDLS and CDR2 YYNGEE. This CDR3 is built from 17 residues.